A selection of T cell receptor beta chains follows, all from one sample in a study of cytomegalovirus exposure and HLA in healthy donors. Measured with immunoSEQ multiplex PCR; TCRdb has only the in-frame clones, and not every one. The sample includes approximately 140,000 clones, roughly 73% of them seen just once. Sequences were obtained from PBMCs. The receptors stem from a man in his forties in good health and CMV-seronegative. Each CDR3 is given with its conserved first and last residue. D genes are given only for firm matches. A row's size may be missing; if present it is once, few, many or a size class.

CDR3aa: CASSAPGRVANEKLFF
CDR3nt: TGTGCCAGCAGCGCCCCCGGGCGGGTCGCTAATGAAAAACTGTTTTTT
j_gene: TRBJ1-4
d_gene: .
len: 16
abundance: .
v_gene: TRBV7-6

CDR3aa: CASSDRNQNQPQHF
CDR3nt: TGTGCCAGCAGTGACAGGAATCAAAATCAGCCCCAGCATTTT
j_gene: TRBJ1-5
d_gene: .
len: 14
abundance: few
v_gene: TRBV6-1

CDR3aa: CASSPLGQGDQPQHF
CDR3nt: TGTGCCAGCTCACCACTTGGACAGGGAGATCAGCCCCAGCATTTT
j_gene: TRBJ1-5
d_gene: TRBD1
len: 15
abundance: .
v_gene: TRBV18

CDR3aa: CASSLRGLTGNTIYF
CDR3nt: TGTGCCAGCAGTCTTAGGGGGCTGACTGGAAACACCATATATTTT
j_gene: TRBJ1-3
d_gene: TRBD1
len: 15
abundance: .
v_gene: TRBV6-6

CDR3aa: CASSLEGLNQPQHF
CDR3nt: TGCGCCAGCAGCTTGGAAGGACTCAATCAGCCCCAGCATTTT
j_gene: TRBJ1-5
d_gene: .
len: 14
abundance: .
v_gene: TRBV5-1

CDR3aa: CASSLESRDRETQYF
CDR3nt: TGTGCCAGCAGCTTGGAATCCAGGGATCGAGAGACCCAGTACTTC
j_gene: TRBJ2-5
d_gene: .
len: 15
abundance: .
v_gene: TRBV5-4

CDR3aa: CASSLNRGTEAFF
CDR3nt: TGTGCCAGCAGTTTAAACAGGGGTACTGAAGCTTTCTTT
j_gene: TRBJ1-1
d_gene: TRBD1
len: 13
abundance: .
v_gene: TRBV6-5

CDR3aa: CASSIRPSGAPTDTQYF
CDR3nt: TGTGCCAGCAGTATCCGACCTAGCGGGGCCCCCACAGATACGCAGTATTTT
j_gene: TRBJ2-3
d_gene: TRBD2
len: 17
abundance: .
v_gene: TRBV27

CDR3aa: CASSTYGGLAGGSDNEQFF
CDR3nt: TGCGCCAGCAGCACCTACGGGGGACTAGCGGGGGGGAGTGACAATGAGCAGTTCTTC
j_gene: TRBJ2-1
d_gene: TRBD2
len: 19
abundance: .
v_gene: TRBV5-1

CDR3aa: CASSSGVSSSYEQYF
CDR3nt: TGTGCCAGCAGCTCCGGAGTGTCCAGCTCCTACGAGCAGTACTTC
j_gene: TRBJ2-7
d_gene: .
len: 15
abundance: .
v_gene: TRBV7-9

CDR3aa: CASSLQGTSGSDTQYF
CDR3nt: TGTGCCAGCAGCTTACAGGGAACTAGCGGGTCAGATACGCAGTATTTT
j_gene: TRBJ2-3
d_gene: TRBD2
len: 16
abundance: .
v_gene: TRBV7-3

CDR3aa: CAVAGKTGGPDTQYF
CDR3nt: TGTGCCGTCGCGGGGAAGACAGGGGGACCAGATACGCAGTATTTT
j_gene: TRBJ2-3
d_gene: TRBD1
len: 15
abundance: .
v_gene: TRBV10-3

CDR3aa: CASSATGGADTQYF
CDR3nt: TGCGCCAGCAGCGCGACAGGGGGGGCAGATACGCAGTATTTT
j_gene: TRBJ2-3
d_gene: TRBD1
len: 14
abundance: .
v_gene: TRBV5-1

CDR3aa: CAWGGWREVNEQFF
CDR3nt: TGTGCCTGGGGCGGGTGGCGGGAAGTCAATGAGCAGTTCTTC
j_gene: TRBJ2-1
d_gene: .
len: 14
abundance: .
v_gene: TRBV30

CDR3aa: CASTGQGPYEQYF
CDR3nt: TGCGCCAGCACGGGACAGGGACCCTACGAGCAGTACTTC
j_gene: TRBJ2-7
d_gene: TRBD1
len: 13
abundance: .
v_gene: TRBV5-1

CDR3aa: CASSWGQGRTYEQYF
CDR3nt: TGTGCCAGCAGCTGGGGACAGGGTCGAACCTACGAGCAGTACTTC
j_gene: TRBJ2-7
d_gene: TRBD1
len: 15
abundance: .
v_gene: TRBV7-6

CDR3aa: CAISPNDRGLMNTEAFF
CDR3nt: TGTGCCATCAGTCCCAACGACAGGGGGCTGATGAACACTGAAGCTTTCTTT
j_gene: TRBJ1-1
d_gene: TRBD1
len: 17
abundance: few
v_gene: TRBV10-3

CDR3aa: CASSLTGEVDTQYF
CDR3nt: TGTGCCAGCAGTCTGACCGGGGAGGTGGATACGCAGTATTTT
j_gene: TRBJ2-3
d_gene: .
len: 14
abundance: .
v_gene: TRBV7-6